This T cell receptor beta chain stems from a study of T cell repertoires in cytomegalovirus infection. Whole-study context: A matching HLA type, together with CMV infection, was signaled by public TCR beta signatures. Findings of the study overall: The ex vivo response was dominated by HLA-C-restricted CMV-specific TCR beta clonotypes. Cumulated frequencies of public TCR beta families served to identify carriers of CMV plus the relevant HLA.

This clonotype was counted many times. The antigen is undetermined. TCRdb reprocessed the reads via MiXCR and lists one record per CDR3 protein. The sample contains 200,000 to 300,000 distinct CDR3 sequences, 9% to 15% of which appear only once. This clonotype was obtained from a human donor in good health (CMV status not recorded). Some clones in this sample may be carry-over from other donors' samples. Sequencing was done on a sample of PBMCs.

CDR3 protein: CASSYGWGPGRDEETQYF. The DNA of the CDR3 is TGTGCCAGCAGTTACGGATGGGGGCCGGGCAGAGATGAAGAGACCCAGTACTTC. This chain uses TRBV6-5 with TRBJ2-5, with D possibly TRBD1 on 6 matching bases. Deletions cut 2 bases from V and 3 bases from J, with 22 bases between. CDR3 length: 18 amino acids. Germline V gene data show CDR1 as MNHEY and CDR2 as SVGAGI.